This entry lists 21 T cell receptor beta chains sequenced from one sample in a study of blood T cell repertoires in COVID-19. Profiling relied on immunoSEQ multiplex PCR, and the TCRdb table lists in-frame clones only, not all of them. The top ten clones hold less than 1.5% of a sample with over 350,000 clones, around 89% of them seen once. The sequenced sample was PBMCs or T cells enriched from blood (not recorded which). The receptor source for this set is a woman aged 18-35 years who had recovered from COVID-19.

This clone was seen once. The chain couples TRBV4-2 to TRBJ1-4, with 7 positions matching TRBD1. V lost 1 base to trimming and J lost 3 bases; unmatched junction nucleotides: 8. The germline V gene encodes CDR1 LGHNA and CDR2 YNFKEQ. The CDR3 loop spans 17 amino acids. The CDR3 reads CASSQGHDRAANEKLFF. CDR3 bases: TGTGCCAGCAGCCAAGGACACGACAGGGCGGCTAATGAAAAACTGTTTTTT.

The CDR3 spells CASTSEGTGRPGQYF. The CDR3, as DNA: TGTGCCAGCACCTCCGAGGGGACAGGGCGCCCCGGGCAGTACTTC. The rearrangement uses TRBV28 and TRBJ2-7; 9 bases are a match to TRBD1. CDR1 and CDR2 from the germline V gene are MDHEN and SYDVKM. Trimming cost V 7 bases and J 9 bases; bases outside gene matches: 16. CDR3 length equals 15 residues.

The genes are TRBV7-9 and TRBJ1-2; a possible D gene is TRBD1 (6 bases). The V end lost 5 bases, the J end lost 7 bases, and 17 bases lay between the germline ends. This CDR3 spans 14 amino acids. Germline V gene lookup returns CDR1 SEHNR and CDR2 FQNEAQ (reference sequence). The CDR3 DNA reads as TGTGCCAGCAGCGTGACAGGTCCCCTTCGTGGCTACACCTTC. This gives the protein CASSVTGPLRGYTF.

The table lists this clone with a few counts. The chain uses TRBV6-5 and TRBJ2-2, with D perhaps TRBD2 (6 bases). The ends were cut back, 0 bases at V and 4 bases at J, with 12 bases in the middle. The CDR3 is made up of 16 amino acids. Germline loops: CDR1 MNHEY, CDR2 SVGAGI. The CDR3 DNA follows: TGTGCCAGCAGTTACTCGTTGGCCGGGGGCACCGGGGAGCTGTTTTTT. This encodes CASSYSLAGGTGELFF.

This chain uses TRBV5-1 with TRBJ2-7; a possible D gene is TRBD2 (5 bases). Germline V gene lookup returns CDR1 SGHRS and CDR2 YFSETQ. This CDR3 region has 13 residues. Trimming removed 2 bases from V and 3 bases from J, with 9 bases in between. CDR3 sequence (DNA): TGCGCCAGCAGCTTAGGCAGCGGCTACGAGCAGTACTTC. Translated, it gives CASSLGSGYEQYF.

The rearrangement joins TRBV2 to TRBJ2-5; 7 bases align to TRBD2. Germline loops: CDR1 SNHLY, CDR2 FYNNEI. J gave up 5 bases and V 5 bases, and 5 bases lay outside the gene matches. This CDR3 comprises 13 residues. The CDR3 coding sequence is TGTGCCAGCAGTCGACTAGCTCGCGAGACCCAGTACTTC. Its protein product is CASSRLARETQYF.

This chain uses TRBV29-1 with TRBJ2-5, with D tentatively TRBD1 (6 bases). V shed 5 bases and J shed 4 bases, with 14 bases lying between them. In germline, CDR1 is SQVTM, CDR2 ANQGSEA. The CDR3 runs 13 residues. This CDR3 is CSVKGRGVETQYF. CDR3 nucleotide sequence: TGCAGCGTTAAGGGCAGGGGAGTAGAGACCCAGTACTTC.

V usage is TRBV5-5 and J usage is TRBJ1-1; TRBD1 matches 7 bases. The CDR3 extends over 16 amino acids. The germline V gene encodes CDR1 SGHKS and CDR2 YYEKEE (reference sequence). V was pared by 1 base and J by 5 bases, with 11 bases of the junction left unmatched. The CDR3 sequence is CASSLLVTGIRTEAFF. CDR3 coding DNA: TGTGCCAGCAGCTTGTTGGTGACAGGGATAAGGACTGAAGCTTTCTTT.

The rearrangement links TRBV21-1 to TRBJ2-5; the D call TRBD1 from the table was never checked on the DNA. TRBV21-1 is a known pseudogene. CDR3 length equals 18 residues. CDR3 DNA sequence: TGTGCCAGCAGCAAAGGTAGGACAGGGGGGACGCGGGTGAAGACCCAGTACTTC. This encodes CASSKGRTGGTRVKTQYF.

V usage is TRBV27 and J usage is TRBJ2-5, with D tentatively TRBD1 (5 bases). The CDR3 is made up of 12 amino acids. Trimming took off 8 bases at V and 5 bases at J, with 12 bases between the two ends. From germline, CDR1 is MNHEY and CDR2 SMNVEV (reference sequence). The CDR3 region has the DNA TGTGCCAGCGGCAGGGTAGGGGAGACCCAGTACTTC. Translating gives CASGRVGETQYF.

The CDR3 DNA reads TGTGCCAGCAGTGTGACCCCCAGGGCTAATGAAAAACTGTTTTTT. Encoded protein: CASSVTPRANEKLFF. J is TRBJ1-4 and V is TRBV2; weak D call: TRBD1 (5 bases). The V and J ends lost 4 bases and 3 bases respectively, with 12 bases between them. CDR1 is SNHLY and CDR2 is FYNNEI in the germline V gene. The CDR3 has 15 amino acids.

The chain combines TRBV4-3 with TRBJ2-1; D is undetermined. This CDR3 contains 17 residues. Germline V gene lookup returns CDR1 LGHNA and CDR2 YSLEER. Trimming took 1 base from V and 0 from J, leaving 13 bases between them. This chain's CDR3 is CASSQGVGSNSYNEQFF. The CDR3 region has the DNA TGCGCCAGCAGCCAAGGTGTTGGCTCAAACTCCTACAATGAGCAGTTCTTC.

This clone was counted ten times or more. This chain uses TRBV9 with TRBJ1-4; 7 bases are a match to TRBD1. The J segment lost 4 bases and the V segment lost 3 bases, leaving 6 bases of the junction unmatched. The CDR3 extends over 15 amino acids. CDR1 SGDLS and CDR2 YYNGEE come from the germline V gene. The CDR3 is CASSEGTVSNEKLFF. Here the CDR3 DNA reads TGTGCCAGCAGCGAGGGGACAGTTAGTAATGAAAAACTGTTTTTT.

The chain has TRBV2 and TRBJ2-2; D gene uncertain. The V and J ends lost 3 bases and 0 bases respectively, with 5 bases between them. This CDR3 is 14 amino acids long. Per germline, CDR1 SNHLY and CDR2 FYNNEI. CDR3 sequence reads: CASSDRTNTGELFF. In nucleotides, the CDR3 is TGTGCCAGCAGTGACAGGACGAACACCGGGGAGCTGTTTTTT.

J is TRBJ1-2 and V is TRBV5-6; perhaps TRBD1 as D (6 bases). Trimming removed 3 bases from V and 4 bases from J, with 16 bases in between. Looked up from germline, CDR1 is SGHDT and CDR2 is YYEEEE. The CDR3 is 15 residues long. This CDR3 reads CASSSGAGAFYGYTF. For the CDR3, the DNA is TGTGCCAGCAGCTCAGGGGCAGGGGCGTTCTATGGCTACACCTTC. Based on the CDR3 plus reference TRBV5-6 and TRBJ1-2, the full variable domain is DAGVTQSPTHLIKTRGQQVTLRCSPKSGHDTVSWYQQALGQGPQFIFQYYEEEERQRGNFPDRFSGHQFPNYSSELNVNALLLGDSALYLCASSSGAGAFYGYTFGSGTRLTVV.

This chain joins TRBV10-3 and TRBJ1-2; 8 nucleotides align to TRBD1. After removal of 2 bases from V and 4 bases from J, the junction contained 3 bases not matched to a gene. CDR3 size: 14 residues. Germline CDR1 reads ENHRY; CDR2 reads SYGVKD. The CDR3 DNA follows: TGTGCCATCAGTGAGGACAGGGGTAGCTATGGCTACACCTTC. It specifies CAISEDRGSYGYTF.

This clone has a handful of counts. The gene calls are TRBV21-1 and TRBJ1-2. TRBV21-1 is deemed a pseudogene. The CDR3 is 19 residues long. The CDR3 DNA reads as TGTGCCAGCAGCGGGAGGGCCGGACTAACAGCCCTTAGCCCCTATGGCTACACCTTC. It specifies CASSGRAGLTALSPYGYTF.

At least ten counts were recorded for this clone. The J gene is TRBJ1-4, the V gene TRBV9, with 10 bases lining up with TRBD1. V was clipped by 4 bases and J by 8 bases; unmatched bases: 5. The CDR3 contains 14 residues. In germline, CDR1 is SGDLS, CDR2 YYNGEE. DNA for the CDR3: TGTGCCAGCAGCACGACAGGGGGCCAAGAAAAACTGTTTTTT. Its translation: CASSTTGGQEKLFF.

This CDR3 is CASSSGQDNSPLHF. The CDR3 DNA follows: TGTGCCAGCAGTTCGGGACAAGATAATTCACCCCTCCACTTT. The gene calls are TRBV27 and TRBJ1-6, with D tentatively TRBD1 (6 bases). Germline CDR1 is MNHEY and CDR2 is SMNVEV (reference sequence). With 4 bases removed from V and 5 bases from J, the gap between germline ends came to 9 bases. This CDR3 has 14 residues.

CDR3 region: CASMGTGADNEQFF. The CDR3 DNA is TGTGCCAGTATGGGGACAGGGGCGGACAATGAGCAGTTCTTC. The chain has TRBV19 and TRBJ2-1, with 10 bases lining up with TRBD1. The junction had 5 bases not matched to a gene; V was cut back by 7 bases and J by 5 bases. In germline, CDR1 is LNHDA, CDR2 SQIVND (reference sequence). The CDR3 covers 14 residues.

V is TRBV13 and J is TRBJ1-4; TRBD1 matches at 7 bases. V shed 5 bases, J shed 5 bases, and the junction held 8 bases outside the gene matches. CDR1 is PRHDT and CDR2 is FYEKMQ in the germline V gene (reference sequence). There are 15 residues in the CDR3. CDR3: CASSRTGAGNEKLFF. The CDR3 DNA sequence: TGTGCCAGCAGCCGTACAGGGGCGGGGAATGAAAAACTGTTTTTT.